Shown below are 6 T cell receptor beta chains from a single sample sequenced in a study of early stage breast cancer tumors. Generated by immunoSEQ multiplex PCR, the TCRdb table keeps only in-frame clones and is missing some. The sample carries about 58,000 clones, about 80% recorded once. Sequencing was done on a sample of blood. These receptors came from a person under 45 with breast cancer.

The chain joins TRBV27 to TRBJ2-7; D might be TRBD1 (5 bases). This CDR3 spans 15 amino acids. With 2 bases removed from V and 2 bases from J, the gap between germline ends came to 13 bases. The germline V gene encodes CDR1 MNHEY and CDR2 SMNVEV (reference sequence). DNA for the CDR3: TGTGCCAGCAGTTTAGAAACAGGACGGACCTACGAGCAGTACTTC. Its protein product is CASSLETGRTYEQYF.

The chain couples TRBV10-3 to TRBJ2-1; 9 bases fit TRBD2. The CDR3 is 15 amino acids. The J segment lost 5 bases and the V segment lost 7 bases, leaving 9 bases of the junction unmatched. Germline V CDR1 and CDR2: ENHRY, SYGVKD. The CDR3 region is CAITSAGGSDNEQFF. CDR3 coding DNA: TGTGCCATCACCTCAGCGGGAGGTTCCGACAATGAGCAGTTCTTC.

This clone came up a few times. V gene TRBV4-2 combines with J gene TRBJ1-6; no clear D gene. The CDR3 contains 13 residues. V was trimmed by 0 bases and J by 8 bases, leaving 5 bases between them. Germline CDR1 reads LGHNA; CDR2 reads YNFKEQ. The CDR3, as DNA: TGTGCCAGCAGCCAAGATAGAGATTCACCCCTCCACTTT. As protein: CASSQDRDSPLHF.

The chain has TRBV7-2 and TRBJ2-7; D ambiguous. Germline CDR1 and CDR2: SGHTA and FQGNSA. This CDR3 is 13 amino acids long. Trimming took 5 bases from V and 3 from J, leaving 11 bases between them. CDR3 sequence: CASSMPSLYEQYF. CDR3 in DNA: TGTGCCAGCAGCATGCCCTCCCTCTACGAGCAGTACTTC.

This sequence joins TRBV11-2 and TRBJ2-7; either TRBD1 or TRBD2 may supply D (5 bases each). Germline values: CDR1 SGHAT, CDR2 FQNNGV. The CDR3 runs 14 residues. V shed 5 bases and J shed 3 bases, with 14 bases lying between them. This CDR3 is CASSAPGRVYEQYF. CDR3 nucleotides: TGTGCCAGCAGCGCGCCGGGACGGGTCTACGAGCAGTACTTC. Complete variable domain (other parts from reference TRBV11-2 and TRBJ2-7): EAGVAQSPRYKIIEKRQSVAFWCNPISGHATLYWYQQILGQGPKLLIQFQNNGVVDDSQLPKDRFSAERLKGVDSTLKIQPAKLEDSAVYLCASSAPGRVYEQYFGPGTRLTVT.

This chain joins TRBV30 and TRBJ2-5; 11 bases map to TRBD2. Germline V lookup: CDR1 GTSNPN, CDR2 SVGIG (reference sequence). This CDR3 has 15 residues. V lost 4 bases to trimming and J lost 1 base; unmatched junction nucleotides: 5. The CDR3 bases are TGTGCCTGGATACTGACTAGCGGGGCCCAAGAGACCCAGTACTTC. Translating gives CAWILTSGAQETQYF.